This T cell receptor beta chain was retrieved from a study of control samples from healthy donors and cancer patients. This CDR3 has 16 amino acids. CDR1 and CDR2 (germline): MNHEY, SVGEGT. Losses at the gene ends were 2 bases for V and 7 bases for J; bases not matched to a gene: 11. TCRdb's table, derived via immunoSEQ multiplex PCR, lists solely in-frame clones and lacks some. Of roughly 130,000 clones in the sample, approximately 91% were seen once. The rearrangement uses TRBV6-2 or TRBV6-3 and TRBJ2-7; 10 positions match TRBD2. Sequencing was performed on blood. The TCR sequence derives from a man aged 45 to 65 in good health. CDR3 DNA sequence: TGTGCCAGCAGTTACAACGGACAGCGGGGGGGAGGTGAGCAGTACTTC. It is translated as CASSYNGQRGGGEQYF.